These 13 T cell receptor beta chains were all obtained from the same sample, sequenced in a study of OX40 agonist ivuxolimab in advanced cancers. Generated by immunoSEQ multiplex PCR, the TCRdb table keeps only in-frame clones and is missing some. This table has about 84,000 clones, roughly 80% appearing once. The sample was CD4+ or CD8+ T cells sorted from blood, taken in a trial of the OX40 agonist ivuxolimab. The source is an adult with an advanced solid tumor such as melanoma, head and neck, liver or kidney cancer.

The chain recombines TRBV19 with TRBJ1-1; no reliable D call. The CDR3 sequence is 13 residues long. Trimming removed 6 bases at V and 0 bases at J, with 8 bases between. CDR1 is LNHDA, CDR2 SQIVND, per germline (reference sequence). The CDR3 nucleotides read TGTGCCAGTAGCACCATCCTGAACACTGAAGCTTTCTTT. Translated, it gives CASSTILNTEAFF.

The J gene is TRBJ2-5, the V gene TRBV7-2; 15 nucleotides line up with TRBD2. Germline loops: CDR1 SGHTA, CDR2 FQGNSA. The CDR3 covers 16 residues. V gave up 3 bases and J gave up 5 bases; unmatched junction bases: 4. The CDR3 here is CASSLGLAGGVETQYF. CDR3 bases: TGTGCCAGCAGCTTGGGACTAGCGGGGGGAGTGGAGACCCAGTACTTC.

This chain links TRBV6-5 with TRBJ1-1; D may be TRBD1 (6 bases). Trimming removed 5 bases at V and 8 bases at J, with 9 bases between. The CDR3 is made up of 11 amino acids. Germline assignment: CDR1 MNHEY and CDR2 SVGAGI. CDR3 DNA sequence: TGTGCCAGCAGTGCTGGGACAGAAGCTTTCTTT. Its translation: CASSAGTEAFF.

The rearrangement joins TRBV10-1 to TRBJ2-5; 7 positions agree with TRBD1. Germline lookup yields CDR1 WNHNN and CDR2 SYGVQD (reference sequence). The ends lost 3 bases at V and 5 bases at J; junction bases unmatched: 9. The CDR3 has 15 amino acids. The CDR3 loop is CASSDPSQGLETQYF. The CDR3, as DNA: TGCGCCAGCAGTGACCCTTCACAGGGGCTGGAGACCCAGTACTTC.

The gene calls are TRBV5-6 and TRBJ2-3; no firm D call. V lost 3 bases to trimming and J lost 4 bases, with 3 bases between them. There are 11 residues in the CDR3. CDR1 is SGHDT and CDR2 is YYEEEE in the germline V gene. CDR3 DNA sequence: TGTGCCAGCAGCTCCTCAGATACGCAGTATTTT. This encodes CASSSSDTQYF. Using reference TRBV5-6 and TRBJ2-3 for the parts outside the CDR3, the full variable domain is DAGVTQSPTHLIKTRGQQVTLRCSPKSGHDTVSWYQQALGQGPQFIFQYYEEEERQRGNFPDRFSGHQFPNYSSELNVNALLLGDSALYLCASSSSDTQYFGPGTRLTVL.

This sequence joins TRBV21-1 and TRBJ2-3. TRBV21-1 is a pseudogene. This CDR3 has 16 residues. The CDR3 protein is CASSKETPRRPDTQYF. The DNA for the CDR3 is TGTGCCAGCAGCAAAGAGACCCCTCGTCGTCCAGATACGCAGTATTTT.

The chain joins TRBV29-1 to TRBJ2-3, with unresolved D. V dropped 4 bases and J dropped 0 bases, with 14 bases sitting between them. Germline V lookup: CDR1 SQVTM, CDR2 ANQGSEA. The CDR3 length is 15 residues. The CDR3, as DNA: TGCAGCGTTGTACACTCGACGGGCAGCACAGATACGCAGTATTTT. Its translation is CSVVHSTGSTDTQYF.

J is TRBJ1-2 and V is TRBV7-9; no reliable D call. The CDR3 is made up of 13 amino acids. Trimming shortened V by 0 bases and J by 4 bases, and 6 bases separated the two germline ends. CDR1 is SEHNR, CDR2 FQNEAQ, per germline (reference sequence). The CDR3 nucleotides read TGTGCCAGCAGCTTAGCGGGGTCCTATGGCTACACCTTC. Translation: CASSLAGSYGYTF.

The CDR3 DNA reads TGTGCCAGCAGCTTAGGGCCCGGCCTGGGAGAGACCCAGTACTTC. It encodes CASSLGPGLGETQYF. The chain couples TRBV7-2 to TRBJ2-5; D unclear. The V and J ends lost 1 base and 4 bases respectively, with 13 bases between them. Germline V gene sequence: CDR1 SGHTA, CDR2 FQGNSA. The length of the CDR3 is 15 residues.

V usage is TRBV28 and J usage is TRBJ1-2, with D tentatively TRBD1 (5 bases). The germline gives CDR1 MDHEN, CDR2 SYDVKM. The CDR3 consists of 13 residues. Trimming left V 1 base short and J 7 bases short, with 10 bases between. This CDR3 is CASSLYRNRGYTF. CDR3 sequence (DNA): TGTGCCAGCAGTTTATACAGGAACCGTGGCTACACCTTC.

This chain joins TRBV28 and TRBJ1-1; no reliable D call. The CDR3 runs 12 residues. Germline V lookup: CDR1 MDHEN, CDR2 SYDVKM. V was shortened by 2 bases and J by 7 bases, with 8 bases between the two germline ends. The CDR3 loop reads CASSLQRIEAFF. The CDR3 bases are TGTGCCAGCAGTTTACAAAGGATTGAAGCTTTCTTT.

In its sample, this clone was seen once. DNA of the CDR3: TGTGCCAGCAGCTTTGGGACAGGGGAAGAGACCCAGTACTTC. It yields the protein CASSFGTGEETQYF. The chain employs TRBV7-7 and TRBJ2-5; the match to TRBD1 covers 10 bases. The germline gives CDR1 SSHAT, CDR2 FNYEAQ (reference sequence). The CDR3 sequence is 14 residues long. The V gene end was trimmed by 3 bases and the J gene end by 3 bases; junction bases not matched to a gene: 1.

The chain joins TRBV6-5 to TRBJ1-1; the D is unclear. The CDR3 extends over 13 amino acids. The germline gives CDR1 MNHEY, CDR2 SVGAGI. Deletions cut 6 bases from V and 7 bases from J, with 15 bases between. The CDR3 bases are TGTGCCAGCAGCCTTCATGGAGAATATGAAGCTTTCTTT. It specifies CASSLHGEYEAFF.